One and the same sample provided the 24 T cell receptor beta chains below, sequenced in a study of CD8 T cells in ankylosing spondylitis. TCRdb reprocessed the 5' RACE reads with MiXCR, giving one entry per CDR3 protein. The sample yields 150,000 to 200,000 distinct CDR3 sequences, about 9.9% seen once. What was sequenced was blood, either unsorted or a sorted T cell fraction (not recorded which). These TCRs come from a male donor with ankylosing spondylitis or in good health (not recorded which).

This clonotype appeared many times. The V gene is TRBV7-2, the J gene TRBJ1-1, with 7 bases fitting TRBD1. With V trimmed by 5 bases and J by 4 bases, 7 bases remained unmatched. Per germline, CDR1 SGHTA and CDR2 FQGNSA. The CDR3 contains 14 residues. The CDR3 reads CASSLDRASTEAFF. The CDR3 bases are TGTGCCAGCAGCCTAGACAGGGCGAGCACTGAAGCTTTCTTT. Supplemented by reference TRBV7-2 and TRBJ1-1, the full variable domain reads GAGVSQSPSNKVTEKGKDVELRCDPISGHTALYWYRQSLGQGLEFLIYFQGNSAPDKSGLPSDRFSAERTGGSVSTLTIQRTQQEDSAVYLCASSLDRASTEAFFGQGTRLTVV.

This clonotype was observed a handful of times. The chain joins TRBV12-3 or TRBV12-4 to TRBJ1-2, with D maybe TRBD1 (5 bases). The length of the CDR3 is 12 residues. V shed 5 bases and J shed 4 bases, with 8 bases lying between them. The CDR3 coding sequence is TGTGCCAGCAGTCCAGGGATCTATGGCTACACCTTC. Translating it yields CASSPGIYGYTF.

In its sample, this clonotype was seen many times. The rearrangement joins TRBV5-6 to TRBJ2-1; 10 bases align to TRBD2. V lost 4 bases to trimming and J lost 2 bases; unmatched junction nucleotides: 9. The CDR3 loop spans 17 amino acids. The germline gives CDR1 SGHDT, CDR2 YYEEEE. CDR3 sequence reads: CASSPSSGRAPYNEQFF. CDR3 coding DNA: TGTGCCAGCAGCCCATCAAGCGGGAGGGCCCCCTACAATGAGCAGTTCTTC.

This chain joins TRBV29-1 and TRBJ2-3; D is possibly TRBD2 (5 bases). The CDR3 is 13 residues long. Looked up from germline, CDR1 is SQVTM and CDR2 is ANQGSEA. V dropped 1 base and J dropped 2 bases, with 7 bases sitting between them. DNA for the CDR3: TGCAGCGTTGAAGGACTATACACAGATACGCAGTATTTT. Encoded protein: CSVEGLYTDTQYF.

This clonotype was seen many times. The chain carries TRBV6-5 and TRBJ1-1, with 8 positions matching TRBD1. This CDR3 comprises 14 residues. Germline V gene lookup returns CDR1 MNHEY and CDR2 SVGAGI. V lost 2 bases to trimming and J lost 1 base; unmatched junction nucleotides: 0. CDR3 bases: TGTGCCAGCAGTTACGGACAGGGGAACACTGAAGCTTTCTTT. This encodes CASSYGQGNTEAFF.

This clonotype has a count of ten or more. The V gene is TRBV5-1, the J gene TRBJ1-6; D gene unclear. CDR1 and CDR2 (germline): SGHRS, YFSETQ. The CDR3 length is 17 residues. The V end was cut by 0 bases, the J end by 0 bases, with 10 bases between. The DNA for the CDR3 is TGCGCCAGCAGCTTGGGTGGACGGGGCTCCTATAATTCACCCCTCCACTTT. Translating gives CASSLGGRGSYNSPLHF.

The chain has TRBV5-1 and TRBJ2-5, with 10 bases that match TRBD2. CDR1 SGHRS and CDR2 YFSETQ come from the germline V gene. This CDR3 region has 16 residues. V gave up 3 bases and J gave up 4 bases; unmatched junction bases: 9. CDR3 loop: CASSSGTAGGRETQYF. Written as DNA, the CDR3 is TGCGCCAGCAGCTCGGGCACAGCGGGAGGGAGAGAGACCCAGTACTTC.

This clonotype has at least ten counts. The genes are TRBV5-6 and TRBJ2-5; D gene ambiguous. This CDR3 has 13 amino acids. Germline V gene sequence: CDR1 SGHDT, CDR2 YYEEEE. With 0 bases removed from V and 2 bases from J, the gap between germline ends came to 5 bases. CDR3 nucleotide sequence: TGTGCCAGCAGCTTGGCCCGTCAAGAGACCCAGTACTTC. This gives the protein CASSLARQETQYF.

This clonotype has just a few counts. The CDR3 reads CATSDSDRGQFF. The CDR3 coding sequence is TGTGCCACCAGTGACTCTGACAGGGGGCAGTTCTTC. The chain employs TRBV24-1 and TRBJ2-1, with 8 bases identical to TRBD1. The V segment lost 4 bases and the J segment 12 bases; nucleotides outside the gene matches: 4. The CDR3 is 12 residues long. Germline V gene lookup returns CDR1 KGHDR and CDR2 SFDVKD.

This clonotype appeared many times. The CDR3 spells CASSPQVYGYTF. The CDR3 coding sequence is TGTGCCAGCAGCCCACAGGTCTATGGCTACACCTTC. This chain links TRBV7-9 with TRBJ1-2; possible D gene TRBD1, 5 bases. Germline-derived CDR1 and CDR2 are SEHNR and FQNEAQ (reference sequence). The CDR3 sequence is 12 residues long. The ends were cut back, 5 bases at V and 4 bases at J, with 8 bases in the middle.

This clonotype has a count of ten or more. The CDR3 spells CASSPRGFGELFF. CDR3 DNA: TGTGCCAGCAGCCCCCGAGGGTTCGGGGAGCTGTTTTTT. This chain joins TRBV11-2 and TRBJ2-2; D possibly corresponds to TRBD2 (5 bases). CDR3 length: 13 amino acids. Per germline, CDR1 SGHAT and CDR2 FQNNGV. Trimming cost V 5 bases and J 7 bases, with 11 bases left between them.

The gene calls are TRBV28 and TRBJ2-7; 7 bases are a match to TRBD1. The V and J ends lost 5 bases and 0 bases, in that order; junction bases with no gene match: 10. Germline V lookup: CDR1 MDHEN, CDR2 SYDVKM. This CDR3 is 16 amino acids long. CDR3 in DNA: TGTGCCAGCAGTCTCCCCGGACAGGCTTCCTCCTACGAGCAGTACTTC. It yields the protein CASSLPGQASSYEQYF.

This clonotype was found many times. The chain joins TRBV20-1 to TRBJ2-1; D gene ambiguous. This CDR3 spans 19 amino acids. Trimming took off 0 bases at V and 5 bases at J, with 26 bases between the two ends. Germline CDR1 and CDR2: DFQATT and SNEGSKA (reference sequence). The CDR3 region is CSARDRGQDLRLWDNEQFF. The CDR3 nucleotides read TGCAGTGCTAGAGATCGAGGTCAGGATCTTCGACTGTGGGACAATGAGCAGTTCTTC.

Only a few counts were recorded for this clonotype. The gene calls are TRBV7-6 and TRBJ2-2, with no clear D. The CDR3 is 16 residues long. Germline CDR1 reads SGHVS; CDR2 reads FNYEAQ. The V gene lost 6 bases and the J gene lost 4 bases, with 18 bases spanning the gap. CDR3 nucleotides: TGTGCCAGCAGTTCCCGGGTAGGGAAGGGCACCGGGGAGCTGTTTTTT. Its protein is CASSSRVGKGTGELFF.

The V gene is TRBV11-2, the J gene TRBJ1-1; 7 bases line up with TRBD1. V lost 5 bases, J lost 4 bases, and 4 bases stayed unmatched. Looked up from germline, CDR1 is SGHAT and CDR2 is FQNNGV. This CDR3 comprises 13 residues. CDR3 region: CASSATGITEAFF. The CDR3 DNA reads as TGTGCCAGCAGCGCGACAGGGATCACTGAAGCTTTCTTT.

This clonotype was recorded many times. The chain recombines TRBV12-3 or TRBV12-4 with TRBJ2-2; D might be TRBD1 (6 bases). Trimming took off 7 bases at V and 1 base at J, with 10 bases between the two ends. The CDR3 contains 14 residues. This chain's CDR3 is CASTLGGNTGELFF. The CDR3 nucleotides are TGTGCCAGCACCCTAGGGGGGAACACCGGGGAGCTGTTTTTT.

This clonotype was seen repeatedly, ten times or more. The chain joins TRBV29-1 to TRBJ2-7, with TRBD1 matching over 8 bases. Germline V gene sequence: CDR1 SQVTM, CDR2 ANQGSEA. The CDR3 consists of 12 residues. J lost 4 bases, V lost 6 bases, and 5 bases had no gene match. CDR3 DNA: TGCAGCGTCGAGCAGGGGGCTTACGAGCAGTACTTC. Its translation is CSVEQGAYEQYF.

The genes are TRBV7-9 and TRBJ2-7, with 10 bases that match TRBD2. V was pared by 3 bases and J by 5 bases, with 4 bases of the junction left unmatched. The germline V gene encodes CDR1 SEHNR and CDR2 FQNEAQ (reference sequence). The CDR3 spans 14 residues. CDR3 amino acids: CASSFTSGNDEQYF. The CDR3 region has the DNA TGTGCCAGCAGCTTTACTAGCGGGAATGACGAGCAGTACTTC.

The rearrangement links TRBV5-1 to TRBJ2-3; 12 bases are a match to TRBD2. The germline V gene has CDR1 SGHRS and CDR2 YFSETQ. J gave up 4 bases and V 5 bases, and 14 bases lay outside the gene matches. The CDR3 covers 18 residues. The CDR3 DNA follows: TGCGCCAGCAGTCCCCTCGGGCTAGCGGGGGGGCCACCAGATACGCAGTATTTT. Its protein is CASSPLGLAGGPPDTQYF.

This clonotype was seen ten or more times. The V call is TRBV9, the J call TRBJ2-2; D not certain. V was shortened by 0 bases and J by 0 bases, with 9 bases between the two germline ends. Looked up from germline, CDR1 is SGDLS and CDR2 is YYNGEE. The CDR3 has 16 amino acids. CDR3 in DNA: TGTGCCAGCAGCGTAGGAAGAATCCCGAACACCGGGGAGCTGTTTTTT. This sequence encodes CASSVGRIPNTGELFF.

The chain couples TRBV5-1 to TRBJ2-1; the D call may be TRBD1 or TRBD2 (5 bases each). Germline assignment: CDR1 SGHRS and CDR2 YFSETQ. The V end lost 4 bases, the J end lost 6 bases, and 14 bases lay between the germline ends. The CDR3 contains 14 residues. DNA of the CDR3: TGCGCCAGCAGCCTCCCCGGGGCCAGCAATGAGCAGTTCTTC. This gives the protein CASSLPGASNEQFF.

The J gene is TRBJ2-1, the V gene TRBV7-2; 11 bases match TRBD2. Germline values: CDR1 SGHTA, CDR2 FQGNSA. With V trimmed by 6 bases and J by 5 bases, 3 bases remained unmatched. This CDR3 has 14 amino acids. CDR3 residues: CASRLAGGNNEQFF. The CDR3 DNA is TGTGCCAGCAGGCTAGCGGGGGGAAACAATGAGCAGTTCTTC.

This clonotype has a handful of counts. V is TRBV11-2 and J is TRBJ2-2, with D uncertain. V shed 4 bases and J shed 9 bases, with 18 bases lying between them. Germline CDR1 reads SGHAT; CDR2 reads FQNNGV. The CDR3 spans 15 residues. In nucleotides, the CDR3 is TGTGCCAGCAGCTCTATTAAGGGCCGGGTTCGGGAGCTGTTTTTT. Its translation is CASSSIKGRVRELFF.

In this sample, this clonotype turned up many times. The chain has TRBV27 and TRBJ1-1, with 10 bases matching TRBD1. The CDR3 runs to 13 residues. V shed 4 bases and J 4 bases; nucleotides not matched to a gene: 0. Per germline, CDR1 MNHEY and CDR2 SMNVEV (reference sequence). DNA of the CDR3: TGTGCCAGCAGTTGGGACAGGGGCACTGAAGCTTTCTTT. Its translation: CASSWDRGTEAFF.